This TCR beta chain was sequenced in a study of blood T cell repertoires in COVID-19. Study-level information: From T cells, B-cell-depleted T cells, or PBMCs came the material, which was cDNA or gDNA.

Germline V lookup: CDR1 GTSNPN, CDR2 SVGIG (reference sequence). The J segment lost 7 bases and the V segment lost 3 bases, leaving 10 bases of the junction unmatched. CDR3 length: 14 amino acids. Sequencing used immunoSEQ multiplex PCR; TCRdb keeps in-frame clones, though not all of them. The sample lists tens of thousands of clones; 75% to 95% were seen once. The V gene is TRBV30, the J gene TRBJ2-7, with 9 bases fitting TRBD1. The sequenced sample consisted of peripheral blood. The clonotype was recovered from a man between 65 and 85 years old with active COVID-19. The CDR3 here is CAWSPGTGNEEQYF. CDR3 nucleotide sequence: TGTGCCTGGAGCCCCGGGACAGGGAATGAGGAGCAGTACTTC.